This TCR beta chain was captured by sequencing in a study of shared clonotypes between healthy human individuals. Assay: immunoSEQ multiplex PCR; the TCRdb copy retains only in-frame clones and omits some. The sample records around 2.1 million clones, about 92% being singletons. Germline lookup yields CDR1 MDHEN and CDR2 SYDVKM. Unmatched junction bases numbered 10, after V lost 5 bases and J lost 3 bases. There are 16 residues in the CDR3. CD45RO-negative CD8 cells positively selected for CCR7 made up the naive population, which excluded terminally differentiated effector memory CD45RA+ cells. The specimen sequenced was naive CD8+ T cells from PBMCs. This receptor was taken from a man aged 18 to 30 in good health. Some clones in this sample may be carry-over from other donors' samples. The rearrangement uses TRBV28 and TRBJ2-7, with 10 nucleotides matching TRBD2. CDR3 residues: CASSPVGLAEYYEQYF. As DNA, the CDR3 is TGTGCCAGCAGTCCCGTAGGACTAGCGGAATACTACGAGCAGTACTTC. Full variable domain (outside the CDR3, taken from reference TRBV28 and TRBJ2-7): DVKVTQSSRYLVKRTGEKVFLECVQDMDHENMFWYRQDPGLGLRLIYFSYDVKMKEKGDIPEGYSVSREKKERFSLILESASTNQTSMYLCASSPVGLAEYYEQYFGPGTRLTVT.